This T cell receptor beta chain was identified during a study of T-cell reconstitution after alpha-beta-depleted transplantation in children. This clonotype appeared many times. Its target is unknown. Library preparation (for TCRbeta) was performed with unique molecular identifiers. Via MiXCR, TCRdb re-called the PCR reads, giving one row per CDR3 protein. This sample has about 70,000 distinct CDR3 sequences, with approximately 10% found just once. The CDR3 loop spans 17 amino acids. Unmatched junction bases numbered 8, after V lost 3 bases and J lost 6 bases. In germline, CDR1 is MNHEY, CDR2 SMNVEV (reference sequence). Findings of the study overall: T cells produced anew were the main source of T-cell counts and diversity one year after transplant.

The chain links TRBV27 to TRBJ2-1, with 13 bases lining up with TRBD2. The TCR sequence derives from a boy between 5 and 17 years old with acute myeloid leukemia, due to receive a stem cell transplant. Sequenced material: PBMCs, taken before TCRalphabeta/CD19-depleted stem cell transplant. CDR3 coding DNA: TGTGCCAGCAGTTTTCCAGGCGGGACTAGCGGGGTCAATGAGCAGTTCTTC. Translated: CASSFPGGTSGVNEQFF.